The next 32 T cell receptor beta chains were all read from a single sample in a study of T-cell reconstitution after alpha-beta-depleted transplantation in children (dated by TCRdb to 2016 to 2018). Per the publication, the treatment or condition label means: allogeneic hematopoietic cell transplantation with graft depleted of TCRalphabeta T cells and CD19 B cells. Libraries were constructed by PCR. Sequencing instrument: Illumina HiSeq 2500. TCR library preparation used molecular barcoding, with unique molecular identifiers applied to normalize quantification of the TCRbeta repertoire. TCRdb redid the processing of the public reads, applying fastp at Q25 and MiXCR, and retained in-frame beta chains. CDR3 protein sequences are deduplicated, and each keeps its most common genes and DNA. The sample contains fewer than 700,000 distinct CDR3 sequences, more than 20% of them found a single time. Around 14% of the sample is in the top ten clones.

The specimen was PBMCs, mostly from graft donor cells, collected 360 days after TCRalphabeta/CD19-depleted stem cell transplant. The source is a boy in the first two years of life who had a stem cell transplant for acute myeloid leukemia, so the T cells may come from the graft donor.

In this sample, this clonotype turned up many times. The chain uses TRBV29-1 and TRBJ1-4; TRBD1 is a possible D gene (5 bases). The CDR3 has 12 amino acids. V lost 5 bases and J lost 7, with 11 bases in between. Germline CDR1 SQVTM, CDR2 ANQGSEA. CDR3 DNA sequence: TGCAGCGTTCGGGGGATTGGTGAAAAACTGTTTTTT. This codes for CSVRGIGEKLFF. The entire variable domain, with the rest obtained from reference TRBV29-1 and TRBJ1-4, is as follows: SAVISQKPSRDICQRGTSLTIQCQVDSQVTMMFWYRQQPGQSLTLIATANQGSEATYESGFVIDKFPISRPNLTFSTLTVSNMSPEDSSIYLCSVRGIGEKLFFGSGTQLSVL.

This clonotype was seen repeatedly, ten times or more. The chain couples TRBV20-1 to TRBJ2-5, with 8 bases fitting TRBD1. Per the germline V gene, CDR1 is DFQATT and CDR2 is SNEGSKA (reference sequence). The CDR3 runs to 14 residues. J lost 1 base, V lost 3 bases, and 4 bases had no gene match. The CDR3 DNA sequence: TGCAGTGCTAGGGGCAGGGGGCCCCAAGAGACCCAGTACTTC. Translation gives CSARGRGPQETQYF.

This clonotype has ten or more counts. The rearrangement joins TRBV5-1 to TRBJ2-2; 11 bases are shared with TRBD2. The J segment lost 10 bases and the V segment lost 3 bases, leaving 14 bases of the junction unmatched. This CDR3 region has 17 residues. The germline V gene encodes CDR1 SGHRS and CDR2 YFSETQ. CDR3 in DNA: TGCGCCAGCAGCTGGTCGACTAGCGGGGAAGTCAGCTTGGAGCTGTTTTTT. This translates into CASSWSTSGEVSLELFF.

The rearrangement links TRBV5-6 to TRBJ2-3; D is uncertain. Trimming took 3 bases from V and 4 from J, leaving 12 bases between them. The CDR3 runs to 14 residues. Germline values: CDR1 SGHDT, CDR2 YYEEEE. CDR3 residues: CASSWTSGADTQYF. DNA of the CDR3: TGTGCCAGCAGCTGGACCTCGGGCGCAGATACGCAGTATTTT.

There are many counts of this clonotype. The chain carries TRBV9 and TRBJ2-6; no firm D call. V lost 0 bases and J lost 4, with 8 bases in between. The CDR3 has 15 residues. Germline CDR1 SGDLS, CDR2 YYNGEE. The CDR3 region has the DNA TGTGCCAGCAGCGTAGAGGCCCTCGGGGCCAACGTCCTGACTTTC. It codes for CASSVEALGANVLTF.

This clonotype came up many times. This chain joins TRBV12-3 or TRBV12-4 and TRBJ2-1; D not resolved. The V end lost 3 bases, the J end lost 7 bases, and 7 bases lay between the germline ends. This CDR3 is 12 amino acids long. The CDR3 loop is CASSFDPNEQFF. The CDR3 coding sequence is TGTGCCAGCAGTTTCGACCCTAATGAGCAGTTCTTC.

The CDR3 loop is CASSFSAGHTDTQYF. CDR3 nucleotide sequence: TGTGCCAGCAGCTTCTCGGCAGGTCACACAGATACGCAGTATTTT. The chain couples TRBV7-3 to TRBJ2-3; no firm D call. Looked up from germline, CDR1 is SGHTA and CDR2 is FQGTGA. Trimming shortened V by 3 bases and J by 2 bases, and 12 bases separated the two germline ends. The CDR3 is made up of 15 amino acids.

The rearrangement uses TRBV10-3 and TRBJ2-4; possibly TRBD1 for D (6 bases). The V and J ends lost 4 bases and 0 bases respectively, with 10 bases between them. The germline V gene has CDR1 ENHRY and CDR2 SYGVKD. This CDR3 comprises 15 residues. The CDR3 here is CAISAAGVAKNIQYF. The CDR3 region has the DNA TGTGCCATCAGTGCAGCAGGGGTAGCCAAAAACATTCAGTACTTC.

This clonotype occurred a few times. The chain carries TRBV5-1 and TRBJ1-2; no clear D. V was trimmed by 4 bases and J by 2 bases, leaving 12 bases between them. There are 14 residues in the CDR3. Germline-derived CDR1 and CDR2 are SGHRS and YFSETQ. In DNA, the CDR3 is TGCGCCAGCAGCCCGGGAAGGCAGAACTATGGCTACACCTTC. Amino acid sequence: CASSPGRQNYGYTF.

This clonotype appeared a few times. V usage is TRBV20-1 and J usage is TRBJ1-5, with D unclear. This CDR3 is 14 amino acids long. Germline values: CDR1 DFQATT, CDR2 SNEGSKA (reference sequence). The CDR3 region has the DNA TGCAGCGTCGCCCGTTTAAGAAGCAATCAGCCCCAGCATTTT. Encoded protein: CSVARLRSNQPQHF.

This clonotype has only a few counts. The chain employs TRBV7-2 and TRBJ2-3, with TRBD2 identical over 13 bases. Germline V lookup: CDR1 SGHTA, CDR2 FQGNSA. Trimming took 1 base from V and 13 from J; bases not matched to a gene: 8. This CDR3 spans 15 amino acids. CDR3 DNA: TGTGCCAGCAGCTTAGGACTAGCGGGGGGATTCGGCGAGTATTTT. The encoded protein is CASSLGLAGGFGEYF.

The chain employs TRBV7-9 and TRBJ2-7; a weak D match, TRBD1 (6 bases). Germline V CDR1 and CDR2: SEHNR, FQNEAQ (reference sequence). This CDR3 has 14 residues. Between the trimmed V and J ends, which lost 5 bases and 1 base, there was a span of 12 bases. In DNA form, the CDR3 reads TGTGCCAGCAGCCTCGGACAGTCTTCCTACGAGCAGTACGTC. It is translated as CASSLGQSSYEQYV.

The chain couples TRBV18 to TRBJ2-6, with D unresolved. The CDR3 has 18 residues. From germline, CDR1 is KGHSH and CDR2 LQKENI. Trimming removed 4 bases from V and 2 bases from J, with 18 bases in between. In nucleotides, the CDR3 is TGTGCCAGCTCACTAAACAGTTTCCCTCTTCCTGGGGCCAACGTCCTGACTTTC. This gives the protein CASSLNSFPLPGANVLTF.

For this clonotype: This may come from a read error, since a much larger clone is one base off. The J gene is TRBJ2-1, the V gene TRBV5-1, with 8 bases lining up with TRBD2. From germline, CDR1 is SGHRS and CDR2 YFSETQ. This CDR3 region has 14 residues. DNA of the CDR3: TGCGCCAACAGCTTATACGGGGGGGCCAATGAGCAGTTCTTC. It codes for CANSLYGGANEQFF.

In regard to this clonotype: Compared with germline, one end of the junction differs, possibly owing to a read error. This chain connects TRBV15 to TRBJ1-1; D might be TRBD1 (5 bases). CDR1 LNHNV and CDR2 YYDKDF come from the germline V gene (reference sequence). CDR3 size: 16 residues. DNA of the CDR3: TGTGCCACCAGCAGAGATCGCCCGCACTGGGACGGCCGTCGAGACTTT. Residues: CATSRDRPHWDGRRDF.

The chain uses TRBV6-1 and TRBJ2-5; TRBD1 matches at 10 bases. The ends lost 7 bases at V and 5 bases at J; junction bases unmatched: 10. This CDR3 has 15 amino acids. Germline V gives CDR1 MNHNS, CDR2 SASEGT. The CDR3 sequence: CASIVGTGAKETQYF. CDR3 sequence (DNA): TGTGCCAGCATCGTAGGGACAGGGGCTAAGGAGACCCAGTACTTC.

The chain couples TRBV5-5 to TRBJ1-2; D unclear. Germline-derived CDR1 and CDR2 are SGHKS and YYEKEE (reference sequence). V dropped 4 bases and J dropped 6 bases, with 19 bases sitting between them. CDR3 length: 15 residues. CDR3 loop: CASSRGTFPGNGYTF. In nucleotides, the CDR3 is TGTGCCAGCAGCCGCGGCACCTTCCCTGGGAATGGCTACACCTTC.

V is TRBV20-1 and J is TRBJ2-1; 11 positions agree with TRBD2. The germline V gene encodes CDR1 DFQATT and CDR2 SNEGSKA (reference sequence). V gave up 7 bases and J gave up 3 bases; unmatched junction bases: 5. CDR3 length equals 14 residues. The DNA for the CDR3 is TGCAGTGTCTTAGCGGGGGGGATCTACAATGAGCAGTTCTTC. This translates into CSVLAGGIYNEQFF.

A few counts support this clonotype. This rearrangement joins TRBV20-1 to TRBJ1-5, with 11 bases lining up with TRBD1. J lost 7 bases, V lost 6 bases, and 5 bases had no gene match. The CDR3 covers 13 residues. Looked up from germline, CDR1 is DFQATT and CDR2 is SNEGSKA (reference sequence). The CDR3 here is CSALRDRGQPQHF. The DNA for the CDR3 is TGCAGTGCCCTCCGGGACAGGGGGCAGCCCCAGCATTTT.

This clonotype appeared a few times. This chain connects TRBV20-1 to TRBJ2-1; 7 bases line up with TRBD2. Germline V gene sequence: CDR1 DFQATT, CDR2 SNEGSKA (reference sequence). The J segment lost 3 bases and the V segment lost 3 bases, leaving 8 bases of the junction unmatched. CDR3 length: 15 residues. CDR3 in DNA: TGCAGTGCTAGCTCTAGCGGACGGGACTACAATGAGCAGTTCTTC. Its translation is CSASSSGRDYNEQFF.

This clonotype was recorded at least ten times. The chain combines TRBV12-5 with TRBJ2-1, with TRBD2 matching over 7 bases. V shed 0 bases and J 5 bases; nucleotides not matched to a gene: 16. The germline V gene has CDR1 LGHNT and CDR2 FRNRAP. The CDR3 covers 19 residues. CDR3 in amino acids: CASGLVTLGLDSLNNEQFF. The CDR3 coding sequence is TGTGCTAGTGGTTTGGTAACTCTCGGACTAGATTCCTTGAACAATGAGCAGTTCTTC.

This clonotype has a handful of counts. This sequence joins TRBV6-5 and TRBJ1-1; D is undetermined. Trimming stripped 2 bases from V and 7 bases from J, with 14 bases between. The CDR3 length is 14 residues. CDR1 is MNHEY, CDR2 SVGAGI, per germline. The CDR3: CASSYGFGSREAFF. The CDR3 bases are TGTGCCAGCAGTTACGGGTTCGGTTCCCGTGAAGCTTTCTTT.

This rearrangement joins TRBV10-1 to TRBJ2-5, with unresolved D. V was pared by 3 bases and J by 3 bases, with 5 bases between. The CDR3 spans 12 residues. Germline CDR1 reads WNHNN; CDR2 reads SYGVQD (reference sequence). The CDR3 DNA is TGCGCCAGCAGTGACAGGAAAGAGACCCAGTACTTC. Protein: CASSDRKETQYF.

The chain combines TRBV25-1 with TRBJ1-1; D not certain. Deletions cut 3 bases from V and 0 bases from J, with 8 bases between. Germline loops: CDR1 MGHDK, CDR2 SYGVNS. This CDR3 contains 14 residues. The CDR3 DNA sequence: TGTGCCAGCAGTGACGCCGGGGTGAACACTGAAGCTTTCTTT. Translated: CASSDAGVNTEAFF.

The V gene is TRBV28, the J gene TRBJ2-7, with 8 positions matching TRBD1. Germline CDR1 and CDR2: MDHEN and SYDVKM. The CDR3 contains 14 residues. The CDR3 DNA reads as TGTGCCAGCAGTCGGACAGGGAGCTCCTACGAGGAGTACGTC. It codes for CASSRTGSSYEEYV.

The chain links TRBV27 to TRBJ2-1, with D perhaps being TRBD1 or TRBD2 (6 bases each). CDR3 length: 11 residues. Germline V CDR1 and CDR2: MNHEY, SMNVEV (reference sequence). V was cut by 10 bases and J by 9 bases, with 13 bases left in between. In nucleotides, the CDR3 is TGTGCCACAAAAGGGGGGCCTGAGCAGTTCTTC. Amino acids: CATKGGPEQFF.

The V call is TRBV20-1, the J call TRBJ2-3; 14 nucleotides align to TRBD2. CDR1 is DFQATT and CDR2 is SNEGSKA in the germline V gene (reference sequence). Trimming at V came to 4 bases and at J to 6 bases, leaving 9 bases not matched to a gene. This CDR3 has 16 amino acids. CDR3 loop: CSAIPGLAGVADTQYF. The CDR3 nucleotides read TGCAGTGCTATTCCGGGACTAGCGGGGGTGGCGGATACGCAGTATTTT.

This clonotype came up a few times. The chain is built from TRBV6-5 and TRBJ2-3; D remains unclear. Trimming shortened V by 6 bases and J by 4 bases, and 8 bases separated the two germline ends. Germline CDR1 MNHEY, CDR2 SVGAGI. The CDR3 has 12 residues. This CDR3 is CASRNVPDTQYF. The CDR3 region has the DNA TGTGCCAGCAGAAACGTGCCAGATACGCAGTATTTT.

In this sample, this clonotype turned up many times. CDR3 nucleotide sequence: TGCAGTGCTAGAGATCCCTGGAACCCGAACTCTAACTATGGCTACACCTTC. It is translated as CSARDPWNPNSNYGYTF. The chain carries TRBV20-1 and TRBJ1-2; D gene ambiguous. CDR1 is DFQATT, CDR2 SNEGSKA, per germline (reference sequence). This CDR3 comprises 17 residues. Trimming stripped 0 bases from V and 0 bases from J, with 17 bases between.

This chain connects TRBV5-1 to TRBJ2-3; tentatively, D is TRBD1 (5 bases). V was trimmed by 2 bases and J by 11 bases, leaving 21 bases between them. CDR1 is SGHRS and CDR2 is YFSETQ in the germline V gene. The CDR3 length is 15 residues. This CDR3 reads CASSFEVAGAKKQYF. Written as DNA, the CDR3 is TGCGCCAGCAGCTTTGAAGTAGCTGGGGCTAAGAAGCAGTATTTT.

This clonotype showed up just a few times. This chain uses TRBV28 with TRBJ2-3; TRBD2 aligns across 9 bases. This CDR3 comprises 15 residues. Germline trimming cut 3 bases from V and 5 bases from J; bases unmatched to any gene: 6. CDR1 and CDR2 from the germline V gene are MDHEN and SYDVKM. In DNA form, the CDR3 reads TGTGCCAGCAGTTTTCCGCGGGGGGGAAAAGATACGCAGTATTTT. Translating it yields CASSFPRGGKDTQYF.

The chain combines TRBV10-2 with TRBJ2-7; 10 positions match TRBD1. Germline CDR1 WSHSY, CDR2 SAAADI. The CDR3 spans 14 residues. V shed 7 bases and J 1 base; nucleotides not matched to a gene: 4. CDR3 in amino acids: CASIRGQGSYEQYV. The CDR3 bases are TGCGCCAGCATTAGGGGACAGGGGTCCTACGAGCAGTACGTC.